The T cell receptor beta chain under discussion was sequenced for a study of T cells in Graves' hyperthyroidism and ophthalmopathy (dated by TCRdb to the late 2010s). About the full investigation: Peripheral blood samples were taken at initial diagnosis, before any treatment was given. The 85 to 100 discovery patients were divided at random into training and test sets in a 7:3 ratio. Whether ophthalmopathy could be predicted prospectively was tested in an independent validation cohort made up of 18 hyperthyroidism patients plus 17 patients who later progressed to ophthalmopathy. In addition, the study compared T-cell repertoires in thyroid tissue and in blood from several Graves' hyperthyroidism patients. TCR V-J signatures able to tell the groups apart were searched for in a discovery cohort of more than 90 patients, of whom about 40 had Graves' ophthalmopathy and some 60 had stable Graves' hyperthyroidism. Following sampling, methimazole starting at 30 mg daily was given to hyperthyroidism patients, and high-dose intravenous methylprednisolone was given to ophthalmopathy patients. According to the paper, TCR Vbeta CDR3 sequencing was carried out on 135 peripheral blood samples, which came from about 45 ophthalmopathy, around 74 hyperthyroidism and around 17 progressor patients.

For this clonotype: What this receptor recognizes is not known. It has no much larger one-base neighbor in the sample; base qualities were not kept.

The TCR beta CDR3 regions were amplified from the RNA transcripts. The first round of RT-PCR for the TCR CDR3 was performed with the HTBI primer set and the Qiagen OneStep RT-PCR kit. A second multiplex PCR round built the libraries, followed by size selection and purification. Paired-end sequencing of the libraries was performed with 100 bp reads on an Illumina HiSeq2000. The original methods were these. Raw data were processed with SOAPnuke, discarding reads with adapters, uncalled bases, mean Phred below 15, or no exact constant-primer or identifier match. COPE v1.2.5 was used to merge the high-quality paired reads, and each unique nucleotide sequence was defined as a clonotype. Clonotypes were aligned to IMGT TRBV, TRBD and TRBJ reference segments using MiTCR v1.1. Only V-J combinations with frequency above 0.0001, covering 99% to 99.2% of repertoires, were analysed. The TCS score was defined as the ratio of F50 (clonal expansion) to E x V (chaos), calculated using BLOSUM62-based TCRdist between CDR3 peptides within each V-J. Welch's t-statistics and random forest reduced just over 500 V-J features to about 13, which were used in a naive Bayes classifier (R e1071). The Morisita-Horn index was used to measure how similar the thyroid and blood repertoires were. Clones were called with MiXCR by TCRdb after fastp trimmed the public reads at Q25, and only in-frame beta chains were retained. Records with the same CDR3 protein are collapsed into one entry carrying the most frequent genes and DNA. It is TCRdb's table, rather than the study itself, that gives the V and J calls and clone size. The sample table records about 840,000 distinct CDR3 sequences; roughly 37% of these occur just once. Of the sample, 8.9% falls within the top ten clones.

General findings and caveats noted by the study authors: In validation, the model predicted progression to ophthalmopathy with roughly 66% sensitivity and 72% to 85% specificity, a median of 6.5 months before onset. Sample size was not statistically predetermined, and investigators were not blinded to group allocation. Most expanded thyroid clonotypes (frequency above 0.001) were also detected in blood, suggesting blood repertoires may reflect thyroid immune responses. In cross-validation, a model built on a 13 V-J signature told ophthalmopathy apart from stable hyperthyroidism with just under 90% sensitivity and 81% to 82% specificity, and in testing the same model reached 80%/75%.

Graves' hyperthyroidism was defined as stable when no progression to ophthalmopathy occurred over 18 months of follow-up. Hyperthyroidism patients were newly diagnosed, had a disease duration of under 2 months, and were aged 18 to 65 years. Patients with uncontrolled infections, other autoimmune diseases, pregnancy or lactation were excluded. Diagnoses were based on clinical symptoms, serum thyroxine and TRAb, thyroid ultrasound and orbital computed tomography. PBMCs were separated from roughly 9.6 ml of fresh peripheral blood using Ficoll-Paque density gradient centrifugation. Total RNA was extracted with Trizol reagent, and quality was checked on an Agilent 2100 Bioanalyzer. Sequencing was done on a sample of blood. The origin of this receptor is a man aged 18 to 30 with Graves' hyperthyroidism.

The sequence in DNA is TGTGCCAGCAGCCAGGAATCAGGGTGGACTGAAGCTTTCTTT. The translation is CASSQESGWTEAFF. In this chain, TRBV7-6 is recombined with TRBJ1-1; TRBD1 is possibly the D segment (5 matching bases). Counted from cysteine to phenylalanine, this CDR3 has 14 amino acids. The kept DNA is CDR3 alone, 42 bases in frame from the first base. Deletion took 5 bases off V and 5 bases off J, with a span of 15 bases between the germline ends. CDR1 and CDR2 (SGHVS, FNYEAQ) derive from the germline V gene.